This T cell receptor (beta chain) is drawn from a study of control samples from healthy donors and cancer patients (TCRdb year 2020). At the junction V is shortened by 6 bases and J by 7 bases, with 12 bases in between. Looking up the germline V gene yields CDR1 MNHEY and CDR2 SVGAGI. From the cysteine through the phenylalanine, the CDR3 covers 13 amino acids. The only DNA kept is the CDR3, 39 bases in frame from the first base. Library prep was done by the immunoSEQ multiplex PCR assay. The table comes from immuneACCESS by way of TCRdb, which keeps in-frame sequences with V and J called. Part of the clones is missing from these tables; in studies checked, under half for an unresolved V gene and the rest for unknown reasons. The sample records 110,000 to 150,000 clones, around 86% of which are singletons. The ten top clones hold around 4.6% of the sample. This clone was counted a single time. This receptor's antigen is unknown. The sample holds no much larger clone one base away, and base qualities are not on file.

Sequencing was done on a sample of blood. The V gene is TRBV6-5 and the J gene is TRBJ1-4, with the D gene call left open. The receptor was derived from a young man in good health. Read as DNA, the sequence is TGTGCCAGCAGAGGTGTCGAGCGTGAAAAACTGTTTTTT. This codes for CASRGVEREKLFF.